The rows below give T cell receptor beta chains drawn from one sample of a study of tumor-infiltrating lymphocytes in primary liver carcinoma. TCRdb reanalysed the multiplex PCR reads using MiXCR and keeps one entry per CDR3 protein. The sample carries hundreds of thousands of distinct CDR3 sequences, around 50% recorded once. The sequenced sample was peripheral blood. The source of these receptors is a woman in her 30s with primary liver carcinoma and hepatitis B virus infection. Both conserved end residues are part of each CDR3. A D gene is named only where the DNA matches it firmly. Size tells how often a clone was seen (once, few, many) or the class of an expanded clone, and some rows leave it out.

v_gene,j_gene,abundance,d_gene,CDR3aa,CDR3nt
TRBV29-1,TRBJ2-1,-,-,CGVGYYNEQFF,TGTGGCGTCGGGTACTACAATGAGCAGTTCTTC
TRBV4-1,TRBJ2-3,few,-,CASSQAGSTDTQYF,TGCGCCAGCAGCCAAGCGGGAAGCACAGATACGCAGTATTTT
TRBV2,TRBJ1-5,-,-,CASSVGVNQPQHF,TGTGCCAGCAGTGTGGGTGTTAATCAGCCCCAGCATTTT
TRBV11-2,TRBJ2-3,many,-,CASSFHMGAQRGTDTQYF,TGTGCCAGCAGCTTTCATATGGGGGCCCAGCGGGGCACAGATACGCAGTATTTT
TRBV28,TRBJ1-5,-,-,CASSFSTRGGNQPQHF,TGTGCCAGCAGTTTCTCTACACGGGGGGGAAATCAGCCCCAGCATTTT
TRBV11-2,TRBJ2-3,many,TRBD2,CASSLGLAGGDTQYF,TGTGCCAGCAGCTTAGGACTAGCGGGAGGGGATACGCAGTATTTT
TRBV2,TRBJ1-4,-,-,CASRVRATNEKLFF,TGTGCCAGTAGAGTGAGAGCAACTAATGAAAAACTGTTTTTT
TRBV11-3,TRBJ2-5,many,TRBD1,CASSLGQGQQETQYF,TGTGCCAGCAGCTTAGGCCAGGGACAGCAAGAGACCCAGTACTTC
TRBV11-2,TRBJ2-7,-,-,CASCFGGPAYEQYF,TGTGCCAGCTGCTTCGGCGGGCCAGCCTACGAGCAGTACTTC
TRBV12-3/TRBV12-4,TRBJ1-2,once,TRBD1,CASSPGQGMGYTF,TGTGCCAGCAGTCCCGGACAGGGGATGGGCTACACCTTC
TRBV6-6,TRBJ2-1,many,-,CASTRPGSGNEQFF,TGTGCCAGCACCAGACCGGGGTCCGGCAATGAGCAGTTCTTC
TRBV15,TRBJ2-1,-,TRBD2,CATSRGASGSWNEQFF,TGTGCCACCAGCAGAGGGGCTAGCGGGAGTTGGAATGAGCAGTTCTTC
TRBV11-2,TRBJ2-2,once,TRBD2,CVSSPPQGGVNTGELFF,TGTGTCAGCAGCCCCCCCCAGGGAGGGGTTAACACCGGGGAGCTGTTTTTT
TRBV28,TRBJ2-3,-,-,CASTEAYTDTQYF,TGTGCCAGCACGGAAGCGTACACAGATACGCAGTATTTC
TRBV5-8,TRBJ2-4,-,TRBD2,CASSLAGGENIQYF,TGTGCCAGCAGCTTGGCCGGGGGGGAAAACATTCAGTACTTC
TRBV13,TRBJ1-1,-,TRBD1,CASSLQGVRRKGTEAFF,TGTGCCAGCAGTTTACAGGGGGTAAGGCGAAAAGGGACTGAAGCTTTCTTT
TRBV7-8,TRBJ2-6,-,-,CASSFLGAAGANVLTF,TGTGCCAGCAGCTTTCTCGGCGCAGCAGGGGCCAACGTCCTGACTTTC
TRBV20-1,TRBJ1-1,-,-,CSAPKSDHTEAFF,TGCAGTGCGCCCAAAAGCGATCACACTGAAGCTTTCTTT
TRBV5-4,TRBJ2-1,many,TRBD2,CASSDALAGAPYNEQFF,TGTGCCAGCAGCGATGCGCTAGCGGGAGCTCCCTACAATGAGCAGTTCTTC
TRBV29-1,TRBJ2-2,many,-,CSVWSGAVGELFF,TGCAGCGTTTGGTCCGGGGCGGTTGGGGAGCTGTTTTTT
TRBV4-1,TRBJ2-1,-,TRBD1,CTSSQMGQEQFF,TGCACCAGCAGCCAAATGGGACAGGAGCAGTTCTTC
TRBV6-1,TRBJ1-1,-,TRBD1,CANLDLGQTNTEAFF,TGTGCCAACCTAGACCTGGGACAGACGAACACTGAAGCCTTCTTT
TRBV7-8,TRBJ2-1,-,TRBD2,CASSLPPLGLAGSNEQFF,TGTGCCAGCAGCTTACCCCCGCTCGGACTAGCGGGAAGCAATGAGCAGTTCTTC
TRBV6-6,TRBJ2-5,many,TRBD1,CASSYGGQGMVGETQYF,TGTGCCAGCAGTTACGGAGGACAGGGAATGGTAGGGGAGACCCAGTACTTC
TRBV7-9,TRBJ2-7,-,-,CASSSMDRYEQYF,TGTGCCAGCAGCTCCATGGATAGGTACGAGCAGTACTTC
TRBV6-5,TRBJ2-5,few,-,CASSYGASSTGLQETQYF,TGTGCCAGCAGTTACGGGGCAAGTAGTACAGGACTGCAAGAGACCCAGTACTTC
TRBV11-2,TRBJ2-3,-,-,CASSLVGRGDSIDTQYF,TGTGCCAGCAGCTTAGTAGGGCGCGGAGACAGCATAGATACGCAGTATTTT
TRBV6-2/TRBV6-3,TRBJ2-2,-,TRBD2,CPSRPVRGGVAGELFF,TGTCCCAGCAGGCCCGTTAGGGGAGGGGTCGCCGGGGAGCTGTTTTTT
TRBV28,TRBJ2-4,few,-,CASSLGGYLAKNIQYF,TGTGCCAGCAGTTTGGGGGGTTACCTAGCCAAAAACATTCAGTACTTC